The source of this T cell receptor (beta chain) is a study of long-term antiretroviral therapy in people with HIV. On the study more broadly: The immediate-ART recommendation dates to 2015, and the earliest samples predate it by about a decade.

This CDR3 is built from 15 residues. The V gene's germline CDR1 is SGHNT and CDR2 YYREEE (reference sequence). V gave up 2 bases and J gave up 5 bases, with 15 bases separating them. This was the immunoSEQ v3.0 assay at survey level. Generated by immunoSEQ multiplex PCR, the TCRdb table keeps only in-frame clones and is missing some. The table records tens of thousands of clones, about 88% of them present only once. Regarding the study as a whole: Diversity measured after ART increased yet remained under transplant donor controls. All time points showed a repertoire dominated by clones expanded before ART.

A remark on this clone: The antigen is unknown.

This rearrangement joins TRBV5-4 to TRBJ2-3; maybe TRBD2 (6 bases). This clonotype originated in a man in his 60s with HIV. Sequenced here: unsorted PBMCs, sampled 0.6 years after starting antiretroviral therapy. This CDR3 is CASSFGGGLGDTQYF. CDR3 DNA sequence: TGTGCCAGCAGCTTCGGGGGTGGGTTAGGAGATACGCAGTATTTT.